This is a list of T cell receptor beta chains from one sample in a study of cytotoxic CD8 clonotypes in ibrutinib-treated CLL. Profiled with immunoSEQ multiplex PCR; TCRdb holds only in-frame clones, not every one. The repertoire holds some 300,000 clones, more than 65% seen once, with more than 6% in the top ten. Material: PBMCs, obtained before ibrutinib treatment. These receptors all come from a human donor with chronic lymphocytic leukemia. CDR3s include the opening cysteine and the closing phenylalanine or tryptophan. The D gene is left open where the match is weak. Clone size is given for some rows only: seen once, a few or many times, or a class if the clone is expanded.

TRBV19	.	.	TRBJ2-1	TGTGCCAGTAGCACACGGAACTCCTACAATGAGCAGTTCTTC	CASSTRNSYNEQFF
TRBV30	.	.	TRBJ2-3	TGTGCCTGGAGTGTAACGGGAGTTGTGGGAGATACGCAGTATTTT	CAWSVTGVVGDTQYF
TRBV4-2	.	.	TRBJ2-7	TGTGCCAGCAGCCAAGTTATGCTTGGACTCTCCTACGAGCAGTACTTC	CASSQVMLGLSYEQYF
TRBV10-3	.	.	TRBJ2-2	TGTGCCATCAGACTGGGGGTTAACACCGGGGAGCTGTTTTTT	CAIRLGVNTGELFF
TRBV2	once	TRBD2	TRBJ2-3	TGTGCCAGCAGTGAAGAAGTAGCGGGAGGTTCAGATACGCAGTATTTT	CASSEEVAGGSDTQYF
TRBV30	.	.	TRBJ2-2	TGTGCCTGGAGTGTACCCGGGGAGCTGTTTTTT	CAWSVPGELFF
TRBV7-9	.	.	TRBJ1-1	TGTGCCAGCAGCTTAGATGGGGGGCTTAAGACTGAAGCTTTCTTT	CASSLDGGLKTEAFF
TRBV6-1	.	TRBD1	TRBJ2-7	TGTGCCAGCAGTGGAGGGACAGGGGGCGTCTACGAGCAGTACTTC	CASSGGTGGVYEQYF
TRBV4-3	.	TRBD2	TRBJ2-1	TGCGCCAGCAGCCAAGTCGTGGTAGCGGGCTCCAATGAGCAGTTCTTC	CASSQVVVAGSNEQFF
TRBV7-9	.	.	TRBJ1-5	TGTGCCAGCAGCTTAGTGTCTGGGACGGGTAGCAATCAGCCCCAGCATTTT	CASSLVSGTGSNQPQHF
TRBV5-1	.	.	TRBJ2-7	TGCGCCAGCAGCTTGGTTGTGGGAAGGCGCTACGAGCAGTACTTC	CASSLVVGRRYEQYF
TRBV5-1	few	.	TRBJ1-2	TGCGCCAGCAGCTTAACAGCTGATGGCTACACCTTC	CASSLTADGYTF
TRBV6-5	few	TRBD1	TRBJ2-7	TGTGCCAGCAGTTATCGGGACAGGGACAGGAACGAGCAGTACTTC	CASSYRDRDRNEQYF
TRBV14	.	TRBD1	TRBJ2-5	TGTGCCAGCAGCCAAGGTCCCAGGGGGAAGCAAGAGACCCAGTACTTC	CASSQGPRGKQETQYF
TRBV28	.	.	TRBJ1-2	TGTGCCAGCAGTAGAGGGAGGTATGGCTACACCTTC	CASSRGRYGYTF
TRBV9	.	TRBD2	TRBJ2-5	TGTGCCAGCAGCGTAGTAGCGGGAGAAGAGACCCAGTACTTC	CASSVVAGEETQYF
TRBV7-8	.	.	TRBJ1-1	TGTGCCAGCAGCTTAGGCAGGGAGAGGAACACTGAAGCTTTCTTT	CASSLGRERNTEAFF
TRBV9	.	.	TRBJ2-1	TGTGCCAGCAGCGTAGTTAGCGGGTGGACAGTCGGCAATGAGCAGTTCTTC	CASSVVSGWTVGNEQFF